A selection of T cell receptor beta chains follows, all from one sample in a study of blood T cell repertoires in COVID-19. The protocol was immunoSEQ multiplex PCR, while the TCRdb copy is restricted to in-frame clones and leaves out a portion. The sample shows about 190,000 clones, 65% to 80% of them seen only once. Sequenced sample: peripheral blood. Every receptor here comes from a man aged 45-60 years who had recovered from COVID-19. CDR3s include the opening cysteine and the closing phenylalanine or tryptophan. Each record gives: V gene, J gene, clone size, D gene, CDR3 DNA, CDR3 protein. A D gene is named only where the DNA matches it firmly. Clone size is given for some rows only: seen once, a few or many times, or a class if the clone is expanded.

TRBV30	TRBJ1-1	-	-	TGTGCCTGGAGTGTACGGTTCGGGGGGGCGGGCACTGAAGCTTTCTTT	CAWSVRFGGAGTEAFF
TRBV5-4	TRBJ2-1	many	TRBD2	TGTGCCAGCAGCTTACAAGCGGGGGGCAATGAGCAGTTCTTC	CASSLQAGGNEQFF
TRBV30	TRBJ2-2	-	-	TGTGCCTGGAGTGTACTGACAGGCCGGAACACCGGGGAGCTGTTTTTT	CAWSVLTGRNTGELFF
TRBV4-2	TRBJ2-3	many	TRBD2	TGTGCCAGCAGCCCCGGGACTAGCGGAGATACGCAGTATTTT	CASSPGTSGDTQYF
TRBV11-2	TRBJ2-3	-	TRBD2	TGTGCCAGCAGCCTGAAATTGACTAGCGGGTTCACAGATACGCAGTATTTT	CASSLKLTSGFTDTQYF
TRBV7-2	TRBJ1-2	-	-	TGTGCCAGCAGCTACGGACAGCGAAACTATGGCTACACCTTC	CASSYGQRNYGYTF
TRBV21-1	TRBJ2-1	-	-	TGTGCCAGCAGCAAGGGACTAGCGGGAGTCTCCTACAATGAGCAGTTCTTC	CASSKGLAGVSYNEQFF
TRBV11-2	TRBJ2-2	-	TRBD1	TGTGCCAGCAGCTTAGAGTTAGACAGGGCTAACACCGGGGAGCTGTTTTTT	CASSLELDRANTGELFF
TRBV18	TRBJ2-3	-	TRBD1	TGTGCCAGCTCACCGAGACAGGGAACAGATACGCAGTATTTT	CASSPRQGTDTQYF
TRBV6-5	TRBJ2-7	-	-	TGTGCCAGCAGTTACTCATTCCAGGGGAGAAGGCAGTACTTC	CASSYSFQGRRQYF
TRBV7-9	TRBJ2-3	-	TRBD1	TGTGCCAGCAGCACGACAGGGGGCATCGCAGATACGCAGTATTTT	CASSTTGGIADTQYF
TRBV11-3	TRBJ2-1	-	-	TGTGCCAGCAGCTTAACCAGAGCGGCCAATGAGCAGTTCTTC	CASSLTRAANEQFF
TRBV2	TRBJ2-1	-	TRBD2	TGTGCCAGTTTAGCGGGGAGTAATTACAATGAGCAGTTCTTC	CASLAGSNYNEQFF
TRBV19	TRBJ1-2	few	TRBD1	TGTGCCAGTAGTAAACTCGAGGACAGGAGTGGGAGCTACACCTTC	CASSKLEDRSGSYTF
TRBV13	TRBJ2-7	-	-	TGTGCCAGCAGCTCCGCGACAAACAACGAGCAGTACTTC	CASSSATNNEQYF
TRBV5-4	TRBJ1-2	-	TRBD1	TGTGCCAGCACTAAAAGGGACAGGGAGGATGGCTACACCTTC	CASTKRDREDGYTF
TRBV28	TRBJ1-4	-	TRBD1	TGTGCCAGCAGTTTGCAGGGGGGAAATGAAAAACTGTTTTTT	CASSLQGGNEKLFF
TRBV11-2	TRBJ1-1	few	TRBD1	TGTGCCAGCAGAGAACGGGACAGGTACACTGAAGCTTTCTTT	CASRERDRYTEAFF
TRBV20-1	TRBJ1-2	-	TRBD1	TGCAGTGCTAGTCCAGGGGGTAACTATGGCTACACCTTC	CSASPGGNYGYTF
TRBV12-3/TRBV12-4	TRBJ1-6	-	TRBD1	TGTGCCAGCAGTCCGGACAGGGGCCGACTCCACTTT	CASSPDRGRLHF
TRBV7-9	TRBJ1-1	-	-	TGTGCCAGCAGCTCACCCACAGGGAGTGAGGAAGCTTTCTTT	CASSSPTGSEEAFF
TRBV7-2	TRBJ2-7	-	TRBD2	TGTGCCAGCAGCTACGTAGTAGCGGGGGTGGAATACGAGCAGTACTTC	CASSYVVAGVEYEQYF
TRBV14	TRBJ2-5	-	TRBD1	TGTGCCAGCAGTCCCGGGACAGGGTGGTTTGGAGAGACCCAGTACTTC	CASSPGTGWFGETQYF
TRBV5-1	TRBJ2-3	-	TRBD2	TGCGCCAGCAGCCTCGGGACTAGCGGGAGTAGGGTAGATACGCAGTATTTT	CASSLGTSGSRVDTQYF
TRBV10-3	TRBJ1-1	-	TRBD1	TGTGCCATCAGTGGGCAGGGGGCTGTCGACACTGAAGCTTTCTTT	CAISGQGAVDTEAFF
TRBV10-3	TRBJ1-1	-	TRBD1	TGTGCCATCAGAACCGGGACAGGGGAAACTGAAGCTTTCTTT	CAIRTGTGETEAFF
TRBV27	TRBJ1-2	few	-	TGTGCCAGCCTCCGCACCCCAGGAGTTAGAGGACGGGGTTACTATGGCTACACCTTC	CASLRTPGVRGRGYYGYTF
TRBV24-1	TRBJ1-5	-	-	TGTGCCACCAGTGACTACCAGGCCAGTCAGCCCCAGCATTTT	CATSDYQASQPQHF
TRBV5-4	TRBJ2-5	once	-	TGTGCCAGCAGCTTGGATCCAAACCAAGAGACCCAGTACTTC	CASSLDPNQETQYF
TRBV2	TRBJ2-1	few	TRBD1	TGTGCCAGCAGCCGACAGGGGCTCAATGAGCAGTTCTTC	CASSRQGLNEQFF
TRBV10-2	TRBJ1-6	-	TRBD1	TGCGCCAGCACCGGGACAGGGCTAGGGAATTCACCCCTCCACTTT	CASTGTGLGNSPLHF
TRBV2	TRBJ1-6	medium-sized	TRBD1	TGTGCCAGCAGTGAAAGGGACAGTGGGACTTATAATTCACCCCTCCACTTT	CASSERDSGTYNSPLHF
TRBV5-1	TRBJ2-1	-	TRBD2	TGCGCCAGCAGCTTGGCGACTAGCGAGAATGAGCAGTTCTTC	CASSLATSENEQFF
TRBV15	TRBJ2-1	-	TRBD2	TGTGCCACCAGCAGAGAACAGCGGGAGTTCGATGAGCAGTTCTTC	CATSREQREFDEQFF
TRBV20-1	TRBJ1-1	-	-	TGCAGTGCTAGTCCCCCGGGGGGGCCGGGCACTGAAGCTTTCTTT	CSASPPGGPGTEAFF
TRBV5-1	TRBJ2-7	-	TRBD1	TGCGCCAGCAGCTTAGTGGACAGGGACCACGAGCAGTACTTC	CASSLVDRDHEQYF
TRBV10-2	TRBJ2-1	few	TRBD2	TGCGCCAGCAGTGTCGGACTAGACAATGAGCAGTTCTTC	CASSVGLDNEQFF
TRBV9	TRBJ1-2	-	-	TGTGCCAGCAGCGGCCACAGGGCGTCAAGCTATGGCTACACCTTC	CASSGHRASSYGYTF
TRBV28	TRBJ2-3	-	-	TGTGCCAGCAGTTTATATAGCGGTTTAACAGATACGCAGTATTTT	CASSLYSGLTDTQYF
TRBV19	TRBJ2-5	once	TRBD2	TGTGCCAGTAAGGCGGGAGGCCCCGGGGAGACCCAGTACTTC	CASKAGGPGETQYF
TRBV11-3	TRBJ2-2	-	TRBD1	TGTGCCAGCAGCTTAAGAGCCGGACAGGGGGAAGCCGGGGAGCTGTTTTTT	CASSLRAGQGEAGELFF
TRBV7-2	TRBJ2-7	-	-	TGTGCCAGCAGCTTAGGTGGGACAAACGAGCAGTACTTC	CASSLGGTNEQYF
TRBV7-3	TRBJ1-2	-	TRBD1	TGTGCCAGCAGCCAAGGGGGACAGCCCTATGGCTACACCTTC	CASSQGGQPYGYTF
TRBV5-4	TRBJ2-7	once	-	TGTGCCAGCAGCTTAGCGGCGAGCTCCTACGAGCAGTACTTC	CASSLAASSYEQYF
TRBV30	TRBJ2-7	-	TRBD1	TGTGCCTGGAGTGCCCCCGGTGGACAGGGTTACGAGCAGTACTTC	CAWSAPGGQGYEQYF
TRBV20-1	TRBJ2-7	-	TRBD2	TGCAGTGCTAGTTCGGCTAGCGGGAGCGGCACTCGACCCTACGAGCAGTACTTC	CSASSASGSGTRPYEQYF
TRBV19	TRBJ2-1	-	TRBD2	TGTGCCAGCAACCGGGGGAGGGCCGTCGATGAGCAGTTCTTC	CASNRGRAVDEQFF
TRBV30	TRBJ2-1	-	-	TGTGCCTGGAGTAGGCTAGTTGAGCAGTTCTTC	CAWSRLVEQFF
TRBV7-9	TRBJ1-2	-	-	TGTGCCAGCAGCTTAGCTGAGACAGCCTATGGCTACACCTTC	CASSLAETAYGYTF
TRBV7-9	TRBJ1-1	few	-	TGTGCCAGCAGCTTCGGGGGGATTGAGACTGAAGCTTTCTTT	CASSFGGIETEAFF
TRBV4-3	TRBJ2-3	-	-	TGCGCCAGCAGCCAAGATGCCGTGGGAGAGGATACGCAGTATTTT	CASSQDAVGEDTQYF
TRBV6-5	TRBJ1-5	once	TRBD1	TGTGCCAGCAGAGTAACAGGGGGCGATCAGCCCCAGCATTTT	CASRVTGGDQPQHF
TRBV6-5	TRBJ2-2	-	-	TGTGCCAGCAGCTGGGACTTGAACACCGGGGAGCTGTTTTTT	CASSWDLNTGELFF
TRBV30	TRBJ2-1	-	TRBD2	TGTGCTAGCGGGAGGTTGTATGAGCAGTTCTTC	CASGRLYEQFF
TRBV25-1	TRBJ2-2	-	-	TGTGCCAGTGATGGACAGAACACCGGGGAGCTGTTTTTT	CASDGQNTGELFF